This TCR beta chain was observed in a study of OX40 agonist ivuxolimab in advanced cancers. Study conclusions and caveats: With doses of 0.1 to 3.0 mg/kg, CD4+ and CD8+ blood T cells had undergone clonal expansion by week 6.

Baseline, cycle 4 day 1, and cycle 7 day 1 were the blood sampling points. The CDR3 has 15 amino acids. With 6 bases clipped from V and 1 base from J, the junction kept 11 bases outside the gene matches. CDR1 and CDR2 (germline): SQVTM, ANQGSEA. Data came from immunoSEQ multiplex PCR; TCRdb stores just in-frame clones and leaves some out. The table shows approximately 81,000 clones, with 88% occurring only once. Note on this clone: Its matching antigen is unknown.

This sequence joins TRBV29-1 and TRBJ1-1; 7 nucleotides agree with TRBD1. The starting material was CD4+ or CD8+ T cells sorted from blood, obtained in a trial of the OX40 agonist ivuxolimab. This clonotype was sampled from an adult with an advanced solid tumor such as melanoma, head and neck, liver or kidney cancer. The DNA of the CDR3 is TGCAGCGTCCACGGGACAGCCTCTACGAACACTGAAGCTTTCTTT. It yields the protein CSVHGTASTNTEAFF.